A single sample gave rise to the 13 T cell receptor beta chains below, sequenced in a study of blood T cell repertoires in COVID-19. The protocol was immunoSEQ multiplex PCR, while the TCRdb copy is restricted to in-frame clones and leaves out a portion. The sample shows 200,000 to 300,000 clones, about nine tenths of them seen only once. Sequences were obtained from PBMCs or T cells enriched from blood (not recorded which). Receptor source: a man between 35 and 55 years old who had recovered from COVID-19.

The chain carries TRBV5-4 and TRBJ1-2; tentative D call: TRBD1 (6 bases). This CDR3 is 13 amino acids long. Looked up from germline, CDR1 is SGHNT and CDR2 is YYREEE (reference sequence). V was pared by 4 bases and J by 5 bases, with 12 bases between. Written as DNA, the CDR3 is TGTGCCAGCAGCACACAGGGAAAGTATGGCTACACCTTC. Translating gives CASSTQGKYGYTF. The entire variable domain, with the rest obtained from reference TRBV5-4 and TRBJ1-2, is as follows: ETGVTQSPTHLIKTRGQQVTLRCSSQSGHNTVSWYQQALGQGPQFIFQYYREEENGRGNFPPRFSGLQFPNYSSELNVNALELDDSALYLCASSTQGKYGYTFGSGTRLTVV.

The chain has TRBV6-1 and TRBJ2-5; 8 bases match TRBD1. This CDR3 spans 16 amino acids. V was pared by 3 bases and J by 4 bases, with 10 bases of the junction left unmatched. Germline-derived CDR1 and CDR2 are MNHNS and SASEGT. As DNA, the CDR3 is TGTGCCAGCAGTGACCCAGGGGGCGTAACCCTAGAGACCCAGTACTTC. It specifies CASSDPGGVTLETQYF.

This sequence joins TRBV10-3 and TRBJ2-7, with D perhaps TRBD2 (6 bases). This CDR3 region has 14 residues. V gave up 2 bases and J gave up 3 bases, with 11 bases separating them. Germline V gene lookup returns CDR1 ENHRY and CDR2 SYGVKD. Here the CDR3 reads CAISEELANYEQYF. CDR3 in DNA: TGTGCCATCAGTGAGGAGCTAGCGAACTACGAGCAGTACTTC.

The V and J genes are TRBV6-5 and TRBJ1-3, with 7 bases matching TRBD1. This CDR3 has 14 amino acids. The V and J ends lost 11 bases and 0 bases, in that order; junction bases with no gene match: 7. Germline-derived CDR1 and CDR2 are MNHEY and SVGAGI. The chain's CDR3 is CAVNRGSSGNTIYF. The CDR3 bases are TGTGCCGTTAACAGGGGAAGCTCTGGAAACACCATATATTTT.

This sequence joins TRBV10-3 and TRBJ1-5; tentative D call: TRBD1 (5 bases). Between the trimmed V and J ends, which lost 10 bases and 3 bases, there was a span of 10 bases. Germline V gene lookup returns CDR1 ENHRY and CDR2 SYGVKD. CDR3 size: 12 residues. The CDR3 nucleotides read TGTGCCACTCAGGGATACAATCAGCCCCAGCATTTT. As protein: CATQGYNQPQHF.

The chain is built from TRBV28 and TRBJ2-1, with D maybe TRBD2 (5 bases). Trimming shortened V by 6 bases and J by 3 bases, and 15 bases separated the two germline ends. CDR3 length equals 15 residues. Germline V lookup: CDR1 MDHEN, CDR2 SYDVKM. The CDR3 DNA follows: TGTGCCAGCAGGGAGCGGACCCACCGCTACAATGAGCAGTTCTTC. Translated, it gives CASRERTHRYNEQFF. The full variable domain, in which reference TRBV28 and TRBJ2-1 provide the parts outside the CDR3, is DVKVTQSSRYLVKRTGEKVFLECVQDMDHENMFWYRQDPGLGLRLIYFSYDVKMKEKGDIPEGYSVSREKKERFSLILESASTNQTSMYLCASRERTHRYNEQFFGPGTRLTVL.

The chain recombines TRBV2 with TRBJ2-7; D unclear. This CDR3 is 15 amino acids long. Germline-derived CDR1 and CDR2 are SNHLY and FYNNEI. Trimming stripped 3 bases from V and 2 bases from J, with 14 bases between. In DNA, the CDR3 is TGTGCCAGCAGTGATTTGGGTGTTGGGCCCTACGAGCAGTACTTC. Protein: CASSDLGVGPYEQYF.

The chain recombines TRBV6-5 with TRBJ2-3, with no clear D. The CDR3 sequence is 15 residues long. V was cut by 0 bases and J by 4 bases, with 11 bases left in between. Germline V gene sequence: CDR1 MNHEY, CDR2 SVGAGI. CDR3 bases: TGTGCCAGCAGTTACTCCACCGCAGTCGCAGATACGCAGTATTTT. It specifies CASSYSTAVADTQYF.

The chain has TRBV5-8 and TRBJ2-7; D is perhaps TRBD1 (5 bases). V was clipped by 0 bases and J by 2 bases, with 12 bases between them. Germline V lookup: CDR1 SGHTS, CDR2 YDEGEE. The CDR3 runs 15 residues. CDR3 sequence (DNA): TGTGCCAGCAGCTTGGTTGACAGCTTACCCTACGAGCAGTACTTC. Translation: CASSLVDSLPYEQYF. The entire variable domain, with the rest obtained from reference TRBV5-8 and TRBJ2-7, is as follows: EAGVTQSPTHLIKTRGQQATLRCSPISGHTSVYWYQQALGLGLQFLLWYDEGEERNRGNFPPRFSGRQFPNYSSELNVNALELEDSALYLCASSLVDSLPYEQYFGPGTRLTVT.

This rearrangement joins TRBV28 to TRBJ2-3; tentative D call: TRBD1 (6 bases). Trimming left V 4 bases short and J 6 bases short, with 20 bases between. CDR3 length equals 16 residues. Germline CDR1 is MDHEN and CDR2 is SYDVKM. Here the CDR3 DNA reads TGTGCCAGCAGTTCGCTTGGACAGACGGGCAGGGATACGCAGTATTTT. Translation gives CASSSLGQTGRDTQYF. The full variable domain, in which reference TRBV28 and TRBJ2-3 provide the parts outside the CDR3, is DVKVTQSSRYLVKRTGEKVFLECVQDMDHENMFWYRQDPGLGLRLIYFSYDVKMKEKGDIPEGYSVSREKKERFSLILESASTNQTSMYLCASSSLGQTGRDTQYFGPGTRLTVL.

V is TRBV2 and J is TRBJ2-7; tentatively, D is TRBD2 (6 bases). Per the germline V gene, CDR1 is SNHLY and CDR2 is FYNNEI. Trimming removed 4 bases at V and 8 bases at J, with 18 bases between. The CDR3 is 14 residues long. This CDR3 reads CASSVRGGPGQQYF. CDR3 nucleotide sequence: TGTGCCAGCAGTGTGAGGGGAGGCCCCGGTCAGCAGTACTTC.

This chain joins TRBV11-2 and TRBJ2-1; D gene uncertain. Looked up from germline, CDR1 is SGHAT and CDR2 is FQNNGV. The V end was cut by 1 base, the J end by 12 bases, with 10 bases between. The CDR3 is 12 amino acids. The CDR3 loop is CASSLAVGWQFF. CDR3 bases: TGTGCCAGCAGCTTAGCGGTTGGTTGGCAGTTCTTC.

This clone has a handful of counts. This chain links TRBV11-2 with TRBJ2-2; D uncertain. CDR3 length equals 14 residues. Germline loops: CDR1 SGHAT, CDR2 FQNNGV. V was pared by 5 bases and J by 2 bases, with 9 bases between. Here the CDR3 reads CASSPKTNTGELFF. The CDR3 nucleotides are TGTGCCAGCAGCCCGAAGACTAACACCGGGGAGCTGTTTTTT.